Listed here are 30 T cell receptor beta chains from one sample, sequenced in a study of shared clonotypes between healthy human individuals. Sequencing was performed with immunoSEQ multiplex PCR; in TCRdb, only in-frame clones are kept and a portion is missing. The table records about 2.3 million clones, 90% to 95% of them present only once. Sequencing used naive CD4+ T cells from PBMCs. Subset meaning: CD45RA+ positively selected. The receptors derive from a man aged 18 to 30 in good health. Some clones in this sample may be carry-over from other donors' samples.

V and J are TRBV2 and TRBJ2-7; TRBD1 matches at 8 bases. The CDR3 is 13 residues long. V dropped 4 bases and J dropped 7; count of bases not matched to a gene: 6. From germline, CDR1 is SNHLY and CDR2 FYNNEI. The CDR3 region has the DNA TGTGCCAGCAGTGGGACAGGGCGGAAAGAGCAGTACTTC. Its protein is CASSGTGRKEQYF. The full variable domain, with the rest looked up from reference TRBV2 and TRBJ2-7, is EPEVTQTPSHQVTQMGQEVILRCVPISNHLYFYWYRQILGQKVEFLVSFYNNEISEKSEIFDDQFSVERPDGSNFTLKIRSTKLEDSAMYFCASSGTGRKEQYFGPGTRLTVT.

This chain joins TRBV7-2 and TRBJ1-1; D not resolved. The CDR3 runs to 14 residues. V lost 1 base and J lost 4, with 10 bases in between. Germline V gives CDR1 SGHTA, CDR2 FQGNSA. The CDR3 DNA sequence: TGTGCCAGCAGCTTAGAGACTGAGGTCACTGAAGCTTTCTTT. Its translation is CASSLETEVTEAFF. Full variable domain (rest looked up from reference TRBV7-2 and TRBJ1-1): GAGVSQSPSNKVTEKGKDVELRCDPISGHTALYWYRQSLGQGLEFLIYFQGNSAPDKSGLPSDRFSAERTGGSVSTLTIQRTQQEDSAVYLCASSLETEVTEAFFGQGTRLTVV.

The chain is built from TRBV28 and TRBJ1-1; 7 bases fit TRBD1. Germline V gives CDR1 MDHEN, CDR2 SYDVKM. After removal of 0 bases from V and 2 bases from J, the junction contained 6 bases not matched to a gene. The CDR3 is 16 residues long. The CDR3 DNA is TGTGCCAGCAGTTTATGGGCAGGGGGGGAAAACACTGAAGCTTTCTTT. Its protein product is CASSLWAGGENTEAFF.

The V gene is TRBV25-1, the J gene TRBJ2-1; D is ambiguous. V lost 5 bases, J lost 9 bases, and 11 bases lay in between. Germline V gene lookup returns CDR1 MGHDK and CDR2 SYGVNS. The CDR3 covers 12 residues. In DNA form, the CDR3 reads TGTGCCAGCAGTTTTCTTGGAAGTGAGCAGTTCTTC. It yields the protein CASSFLGSEQFF.

This clone was recorded only once. The chain has TRBV4-3 and TRBJ2-7, with D tentatively TRBD2 (6 bases). Trimming removed 0 bases from V and 3 bases from J, with 9 bases in between. This CDR3 has 14 residues. Germline lookup yields CDR1 LGHNA and CDR2 YSLEER. The CDR3 DNA sequence: TGCGCCAGCAGCCAAGATAGCGGACTCTACGAGCAGTACTTC. Its protein is CASSQDSGLYEQYF.

The chain couples TRBV5-1 to TRBJ2-2; D gene ambiguous. V lost 0 bases and J lost 1, with 7 bases in between. This CDR3 contains 15 residues. Germline V gene sequence: CDR1 SGHRS, CDR2 YFSETQ. The CDR3 region is CASSLVVQNTGELFF. CDR3 DNA sequence: TGCGCCAGCAGCTTGGTCGTTCAGAACACCGGGGAGCTGTTTTTT.

The chain employs TRBV19 and TRBJ1-5; D unresolved. Per germline, CDR1 LNHDA and CDR2 SQIVND (reference sequence). Trimming shortened V by 1 base and J by 7 bases, and 23 bases separated the two germline ends. There are 18 residues in the CDR3. CDR3 nucleotide sequence: TGTGCCAGTAGTATAGTAGGTATTTTCGGCAGTCGAGGACAGCCCCAGCATTTT. It yields the protein CASSIVGIFGSRGQPQHF.

Concerning this clone: Other nucleotide sequences from this sample produce the same CDR3. The chain links TRBV6-5 to TRBJ1-2; no clear D gene. CDR1 and CDR2 (germline): MNHEY, SVGAGI. V lost 0 bases and J 5 bases, leaving 10 bases between the germline ends. The CDR3 covers 14 residues. The CDR3 DNA follows: TGTGCCAGCAGTTACTCGAGTCCACTATATGGCTACACCTTC. Translated: CASSYSSPLYGYTF.

Of note for this clone: Other DNA sequences in this specimen translate into the identical CDR3. CDR3 DNA sequence: TGTGCCATCAGTGGAGGGGGGGGTGAAAAACTGTTTTTT. Protein product: CAISGGGGEKLFF. The chain employs TRBV10-3 and TRBJ1-4; D perhaps matches TRBD1 (6 bases). Trimming removed 4 bases from V and 7 bases from J, with 10 bases in between. CDR1 is ENHRY and CDR2 is SYGVKD in the germline V gene. The CDR3 spans 13 residues.

This clone was recorded only once. V and J are TRBV11-1 and TRBJ1-4; D is perhaps TRBD1 (5 bases). The CDR3 consists of 12 residues. Germline V gene lookup returns CDR1 SGHAT and CDR2 FQDESV (reference sequence). The V end lost 5 bases, the J end lost 13 bases, and 14 bases lay between the germline ends. CDR3 sequence (DNA): TGTGCCAGCAGCAGGACAACAGGAAGACTGTTTTTT. Translated: CASSRTTGRLFF.

A word on this clone: Other nucleotide sequences in the sample specify the same CDR3. The chain has TRBV5-1 and TRBJ2-1, with D possibly TRBD1 on 5 matching bases. The V end lost 0 bases, the J end lost 5 bases, and 9 bases lay between the germline ends. Looked up from germline, CDR1 is SGHRS and CDR2 is YFSETQ. This CDR3 comprises 14 residues. CDR3 nucleotides: TGCGCCAGCAGCTTGGGTTCAGGGAACAATGAGCAGTTCTTC. This gives the protein CASSLGSGNNEQFF.

There are a few counts of this clone. In DNA, the CDR3 is TGCGCCAGCAGCTGGGGACAGTCCAACACTGAAGCTTTCTTT. Translating it yields CASSWGQSNTEAFF. The chain recombines TRBV5-1 with TRBJ1-1; 7 bases map to TRBD1. V trimming: 3 bases; J trimming: 2 bases; junction bases outside the gene matches: 4. Germline CDR1 reads SGHRS; CDR2 reads YFSETQ. This CDR3 spans 14 amino acids.

This clone appeared a few times. The same CDR3 is also encoded by other DNA sequences in this sample. The rearrangement joins TRBV4-1 to TRBJ2-1; the match to TRBD2 covers 10 bases. CDR3 length: 17 residues. CDR1 MGHRA and CDR2 YSYEKL come from the germline V gene. V trimming: 0 bases; J trimming: 0 bases; junction bases outside the gene matches: 2. Here the CDR3 DNA reads TGCGCCAGCAGCCAAGATCCTAGCGGGAGCTCCTACAATGAGCAGTTCTTC. Translation gives CASSQDPSGSSYNEQFF.

The V call is TRBV5-1, the J call TRBJ2-7; 14 bases align to TRBD2. Germline assignment: CDR1 SGHRS and CDR2 YFSETQ. The V segment lost 4 bases and the J segment 4 bases; nucleotides outside the gene matches: 7. The CDR3 is 16 residues long. The DNA of the CDR3 is TGCGCCAGCAGCGGGACTAGCGGGAGTGTTGGGTACGAGCAGTACTTC. Translating gives CASSGTSGSVGYEQYF.

The V call is TRBV2, the J call TRBJ2-7, with 7 nucleotides matching TRBD1. CDR3 length: 12 amino acids. CDR1 SNHLY and CDR2 FYNNEI come from the germline V gene. The V segment lost 9 bases and the J segment 2 bases; nucleotides outside the gene matches: 4. The CDR3: CARRTGAYEQYF. CDR3 DNA: TGTGCCAGACGGACAGGAGCCTACGAGCAGTACTTC.

The chain employs TRBV5-1 and TRBJ1-2; no definite D call. Per germline, CDR1 SGHRS and CDR2 YFSETQ. The V end lost 0 bases, the J end lost 8 bases, and 11 bases lay between the germline ends. This CDR3 is 13 amino acids long. The CDR3 bases are TGCGCCAGCAGCTTGGTGGCAGAGAGCGGCTACACCTTC. The encoded protein is CASSLVAESGYTF.

This chain uses TRBV4-1 with TRBJ1-5; 8 nucleotides align to TRBD1. Trimming removed 1 base from V and 4 bases from J; junction bases left unmatched: 3. The CDR3 runs to 15 residues. The germline gives CDR1 MGHRA, CDR2 YSYEKL. The chain's CDR3 is CASSQVNRGNQPQHF. The CDR3 coding sequence is TGCGCCAGCAGCCAAGTCAACAGGGGGAATCAGCCCCAGCATTTT.

As concerns this clone: Other DNA variants within this sample encode the same CDR3. The genes are TRBV9 and TRBJ2-7, with TRBD2 identical over 11 bases. Trimming at V came to 3 bases and at J to 2 bases, leaving 4 bases not matched to a gene. Germline lookup yields CDR1 SGDLS and CDR2 YYNGEE. The CDR3 extends over 15 amino acids. The CDR3 DNA reads TGTGCCAGCAGCGGGGGACTAGCGGAGGCCTACGAGCAGTACTTC. Its protein product is CASSGGLAEAYEQYF.

The chain joins TRBV6-6 to TRBJ2-7, with 7 nucleotides matching TRBD2. Germline V gene sequence: CDR1 MNHNY, CDR2 SVGAGI (reference sequence). With 6 bases clipped from V and 1 base from J, the junction kept 6 bases outside the gene matches. This CDR3 region has 14 residues. CDR3 DNA sequence: TGTGCCAGCAGATCCGGGACTAATTCCTACGAGCAGTACTTC. It is translated as CASRSGTNSYEQYF.

The V call is TRBV10-3, the J call TRBJ1-4, with D perhaps TRBD1 (5 bases). The CDR3 is 14 amino acids. The germline V gene has CDR1 ENHRY and CDR2 SYGVKD. V shed 0 bases and J shed 7 bases, with 9 bases lying between them. The chain's CDR3 is CAISESLGREKLFF. In nucleotides, the CDR3 is TGTGCCATCAGTGAGTCGCTGGGGCGTGAAAAACTGTTTTTT.

The CDR3 loop reads CASSIGSPYEQYF. CDR3 nucleotide sequence: TGTGCCAGTAGTATAGGGTCTCCCTACGAGCAGTACTTC. The J gene is TRBJ2-7, the V gene TRBV19; D not certain. The CDR3 loop spans 13 amino acids. Germline CDR1 LNHDA, CDR2 SQIVND (reference sequence). With 1 base removed from V and 2 bases from J, the gap between germline ends came to 6 bases.

The chain joins TRBV5-8 to TRBJ1-4; TRBD1 might be the D (5 bases). This CDR3 is 15 amino acids long. CDR1 and CDR2 from the germline V gene are SGHTS and YDEGEE. V lost 3 bases and J 5 bases, leaving 14 bases between the germline ends. The CDR3 is CASSSSGTANEKLFF. The CDR3 nucleotides are TGTGCCAGCAGCTCGTCCGGGACGGCGAATGAAAAACTGTTTTTT.

This clone was counted a few times. This sequence joins TRBV7-2 and TRBJ2-3, with 9 positions matching TRBD2. Germline V gene lookup returns CDR1 SGHTA and CDR2 FQGNSA. Trimming at V came to 8 bases and at J to 1 base, leaving 10 bases not matched to a gene. The CDR3 spans 16 residues. The CDR3 coding sequence is TGTGCCAGCTCGGGACTAGCTTCTCCGGGCACAGATACGCAGTATTTT. It is translated as CASSGLASPGTDTQYF.

The J gene is TRBJ1-5, the V gene TRBV28, with D possibly matching TRBD1 (5 bases). V was shortened by 5 bases and J by 2 bases, with 13 bases between the two germline ends. Germline CDR1 MDHEN, CDR2 SYDVKM. The CDR3 is 15 amino acids. The CDR3 sequence: CASSLSRGGNQPQHF. DNA for the CDR3: TGTGCCAGCAGTCTTTCGAGGGGTGGCAATCAGCCCCAGCATTTT.

This chain links TRBV5-1 with TRBJ1-4; a weak D match, TRBD1 (6 bases). The germline CDR1 and CDR2 sequences are SGHRS and YFSETQ. The CDR3 runs 14 residues. V lost 3 bases and J 8 bases, leaving 14 bases between the germline ends. The CDR3 spells CASSYGTPREKLFF. As DNA, the CDR3 is TGCGCCAGCAGCTACGGGACACCTCGGGAAAAACTGTTTTTT.

This clone was counted a few times. This sequence joins TRBV18 and TRBJ1-1, with TRBD1 as a possible D gene (5 bases). This CDR3 region has 13 residues. V lost 6 bases and J lost 2, with 10 bases in between. Germline V gene data show CDR1 as KGHSH and CDR2 as LQKENI. The CDR3 protein is CASSPDSNTEAFF. The CDR3, as DNA: TGTGCCAGCTCCCCCGACAGCAACACTGAAGCTTTCTTT.

This clone was picked up one time. This sequence joins TRBV5-5 and TRBJ2-7; D might be TRBD1 (5 bases). CDR3 length equals 13 residues. Trimming shortened V by 2 bases and J by 2 bases, and 8 bases separated the two germline ends. Germline CDR1 is SGHKS and CDR2 is YYEKEE (reference sequence). CDR3 sequence: CASSLWGTYEQYF. As DNA, the CDR3 is TGTGCCAGCAGCTTATGGGGCACCTACGAGCAGTACTTC.

This rearrangement joins TRBV10-3 to TRBJ2-1; 10 bases match TRBD2. Germline assignment: CDR1 ENHRY and CDR2 SYGVKD. V lost 10 bases and J lost 2; bases outside the gene matches: 5. The CDR3 sequence is 14 residues long. CDR3 loop: CATRTSGPYNEQFF. CDR3 sequence (DNA): TGTGCCACCAGGACTAGCGGCCCCTACAATGAGCAGTTCTTC.

Points on this clone: This same CDR3 is encoded by further DNA sequences in the sample. V usage is TRBV7-3 and J usage is TRBJ2-1; 14 bases align to TRBD2. The CDR3 has 15 residues. Germline CDR1 is SGHTA and CDR2 is FQGTGA. The J segment lost 7 bases and the V segment lost 5 bases, leaving 4 bases of the junction unmatched. CDR3 in amino acids: CASSLGTSGSNEQFF. The CDR3 coding sequence is TGTGCCAGCAGCCTCGGGACTAGCGGGAGTAATGAGCAGTTCTTC.

J is TRBJ2-1 and V is TRBV4-2; 8 positions agree with TRBD2. This CDR3 has 17 residues. CDR1 is LGHNA, CDR2 YNFKEQ, per germline. V gave up 0 bases and J gave up 3 bases; unmatched junction bases: 7. As DNA, the CDR3 is TGTGCCAGCAGCCAAGATTCCAGCGGGGGAAGCTACAATGAGCAGTTCTTC. Translated: CASSQDSSGGSYNEQFF.